What follows are 10 T cell receptor beta chains derived from one specimen sequenced in a study. TCRdb re-derived calls from the 5' RACE reads in MiXCR, one entry per CDR3 protein. The sample shows around 43,000 distinct CDR3 sequences, approximately 19% of them seen only once. Sequencing input: naive CD4+ T cells sorted from a lymph node. Subset of the sample: naive CD4+ T cells, CD4+CD45RA+CD25-. All receptors come from a female donor with breast cancer.

This clonotype was counted between two and nine times. The rearrangement links TRBV19 to TRBJ1-3, with a weak D call TRBD1 (5 bases). CDR1 and CDR2 (germline): LNHDA, SQIVND (reference sequence). This CDR3 comprises 17 residues. Trimming shortened V by 3 bases and J by 5 bases, and 20 bases separated the two germline ends. The DNA of the CDR3 is TGTGCCAGTAGTATGGGGGGTAGTGGTCCCTTCCGAAACACCATATATTTT. Translated: CASSMGGSGPFRNTIYF.

This clonotype was seen a handful of times. V gene TRBV28 combines with J gene TRBJ1-5; no firm D call. Germline values: CDR1 MDHEN, CDR2 SYDVKM. Trimming pared 7 bases from V and 0 bases from J, leaving 7 bases between. The CDR3 runs 13 residues. Here the CDR3 reads CASTPDSNQPQHF. CDR3 in DNA: TGTGCCAGCACTCCGGATAGCAATCAGCCCCAGCATTTT.

The DNA of the CDR3 is TGCGCCAGCAAAGGGAAGGCTGGGGCCAACGTCCTGACTTTC. Its translation: CASKGKAGANVLTF. This chain uses TRBV10-2 with TRBJ2-6; D is undetermined. The ends were cut back, 7 bases at V and 2 bases at J, with 9 bases in the middle. The CDR3 sequence is 14 residues long. Germline values: CDR1 WSHSY, CDR2 SAAADI.

This clonotype was seen repeatedly, ten times or more. V usage is TRBV6-1 and J usage is TRBJ2-7; D unclear. The CDR3 has 13 residues. Between the trimmed V and J ends, which lost 2 bases and 3 bases, there was a span of 8 bases. Germline loops: CDR1 MNHNS, CDR2 SASEGT. CDR3 sequence (DNA): TGTGCCAGCAGTGAAACAAGGGACTACGAGCAGTACTTC. This codes for CASSETRDYEQYF.

This clonotype was seen a few times. The J gene is TRBJ2-1, the V gene TRBV25-1; D is uncertain. CDR3 length equals 12 residues. The germline V and J ends were trimmed by 4 bases and 5 bases, with 6 bases remaining between them. Germline V gives CDR1 MGHDK, CDR2 SYGVNS. Here the CDR3 reads CASSVTDNEQFF. In nucleotides, the CDR3 is TGTGCCAGCAGTGTTACCGACAATGAGCAGTTCTTC.

The chain employs TRBV7-9 and TRBJ1-4; 11 bases fit TRBD1. Germline-derived CDR1 and CDR2 are SEHNR and FQNEAQ (reference sequence). Losses at the gene ends were 1 base for V and 8 bases for J; bases not matched to a gene: 3. CDR3 length: 15 residues. The CDR3 nucleotides are TGTGCCAGCAGCTTAGTAGGGACAGGGGGAGAAAAACTGTTTTTT. Protein product: CASSLVGTGGEKLFF.

The sample holds a few counts of this clonotype. CDR3 coding DNA: TGTGCCAGCACCTCCGGAGTCGGACAGAGCTATGGCTACACCTTC. Translation: CASTSGVGQSYGYTF. The chain couples TRBV12-3 or TRBV12-4 to TRBJ1-2, with D possibly TRBD1 on 6 matching bases. The CDR3 totals 15 residues. V shed 7 bases and J shed 4 bases, with 19 bases lying between them.

This clonotype was seen a few times. The chain links TRBV15 to TRBJ1-4; D gene uncertain. From germline, CDR1 is LNHNV and CDR2 YYDKDF (reference sequence). CDR3 length: 16 residues. With 0 bases removed from V and 2 bases from J, the gap between germline ends came to 10 bases. The CDR3 sequence is CATSRDLGETNEKLFF. The CDR3 region has the DNA TGTGCCACCAGCAGAGATCTTGGTGAGACTAATGAAAAACTGTTTTTT.

At least ten counts were recorded for this clonotype. This chain connects TRBV5-1 to TRBJ2-1; D possibly corresponds to TRBD2 (5 bases). The CDR3 runs to 14 residues. The V and J ends lost 4 bases and 6 bases respectively, with 14 bases between them. Germline V gene data show CDR1 as SGHRS and CDR2 as YFSETQ. The CDR3 sequence: CASSSLPGSNEQFF. In DNA, the CDR3 is TGCGCCAGCAGCAGCCTACCGGGAAGCAATGAGCAGTTCTTC.

The chain links TRBV5-5 to TRBJ2-5, with 7 bases identical to TRBD1. The CDR3 has 13 amino acids. CDR1 is SGHKS, CDR2 YYEKEE, per germline (reference sequence). Trimming took 5 bases from V and 4 from J; bases not matched to a gene: 5. CDR3 coding DNA: TGTGCCAGCAGGACGACAGGGAGAGAGACCCAGTACTTC. Protein product: CASRTTGRETQYF.